The 19 T cell receptor beta chains below were found in one sample sequenced in a study of radiotherapy plus CTLA-4 blockade in lung cancer. The assay was immunoSEQ multiplex PCR, and TCRdb's table has in-frame clones only and misses some. The sample lists approximately 65,000 clones; 77% were seen once. The sequencing here drew on peripheral blood, taken from a patient treated with radiotherapy plus ipilimumab. These receptors were obtained from a human donor with non-small cell lung cancer who had a complete response to radiotherapy plus ipilimumab.

The rearrangement joins TRBV9 to TRBJ2-7, with 7 bases that match TRBD1. J was trimmed by 9 bases and V by 0 bases; bases with no gene match: 9. This CDR3 has 14 amino acids. Germline CDR1 reads SGDLS; CDR2 reads YYNGEE. CDR3 in amino acids: CASSVEGQTTLQYF. The CDR3 region has the DNA TGTGCCAGCAGCGTAGAGGGACAGACTACGCTGCAGTACTTC.

The rearrangement links TRBV11-3 to TRBJ2-3; 9 bases are shared with TRBD1. The CDR3 sequence is 16 residues long. Germline V gene lookup returns CDR1 SGHNT and CDR2 YENEEA. V dropped 4 bases and J dropped 1; count of bases not matched to a gene: 6. The CDR3 region is CASSYTGGAGTDTQYF. DNA of the CDR3: TGTGCCAGCAGCTATACAGGGGGCGCCGGCACAGATACGCAGTATTTT.

The chain combines TRBV10-2 with TRBJ2-2; no definite D call. Trimming removed 3 bases from V and 2 bases from J, with 7 bases in between. The CDR3 totals 14 residues. Germline V CDR1 and CDR2: WSHSY, SAAADI. DNA for the CDR3: TGCGCCAGCAGTGACAGACCCAACACCGGGGAGCTGTTTTTT. As protein: CASSDRPNTGELFF.

This clone was recorded once. The chain is built from TRBV30 and TRBJ2-1; 7 bases fit TRBD1. With 7 bases clipped from V and 3 bases from J, the junction kept 9 bases outside the gene matches. The CDR3 consists of 14 residues. Germline V lookup: CDR1 GTSNPN, CDR2 SVGIG (reference sequence). CDR3 sequence: CAYSRDRLYNEQFF. The CDR3 DNA reads as TGTGCCTACTCCCGGGACAGACTCTACAATGAGCAGTTCTTC.

About this clone: The same CDR3 is also encoded by other DNA sequences in this sample. This rearrangement joins TRBV19 to TRBJ1-5, with 8 bases fitting TRBD1. Germline V gene data show CDR1 as LNHDA and CDR2 as SQIVND (reference sequence). Trimming took 4 bases from V and 4 from J; bases not matched to a gene: 6. The CDR3 consists of 15 residues. The CDR3 nucleotides read TGTGCCAGTAGTACTGGACAGGGATTGAATCAGCCCCAGCATTTT. It specifies CASSTGQGLNQPQHF.

The V call is TRBV9, the J call TRBJ1-5, with 7 bases matching TRBD1. V lost 3 bases to trimming and J lost 5 bases; unmatched junction nucleotides: 8. Germline CDR1 is SGDLS and CDR2 is YYNGEE. The CDR3 length is 15 residues. CDR3 DNA: TGTGCCAGCAGCGCCTCCGGGACAGCCGATCAGCCCCAGCATTTT. The encoded protein is CASSASGTADQPQHF.

The V call is TRBV19, the J call TRBJ1-2; D is unresolved. The V end lost 0 bases, the J end lost 3 bases, and 17 bases lay between the germline ends. The CDR3 is 17 amino acids. CDR1 and CDR2 from the germline V gene are LNHDA and SQIVND (reference sequence). The chain's CDR3 is CASSIEWQATRDYGYTF. The CDR3 DNA is TGTGCCAGTAGTATAGAGTGGCAGGCGACTAGGGACTATGGCTACACCTTC.

The CDR3 nucleotides are TGCGCCAGCAGCCCGGGAGGGCTTGAAGCTTTCTTT. Amino acid sequence: CASSPGGLEAFF. The chain couples TRBV5-1 to TRBJ1-1, with D unresolved. The ends were cut back, 4 bases at V and 7 bases at J, with 11 bases in the middle. The CDR3 has 12 amino acids. Looked up from germline, CDR1 is SGHRS and CDR2 is YFSETQ.

The rearrangement uses TRBV7-2 and TRBJ1-2, with 7 bases that match TRBD1. Germline CDR1 reads SGHTA; CDR2 reads FQGNSA. J gave up 4 bases and V 1 base, and 6 bases lay outside the gene matches. This CDR3 region has 15 residues. The CDR3 spells CASSLGGQVLYGYTF. The CDR3 nucleotides read TGTGCCAGCAGCTTAGGAGGACAGGTTCTCTATGGCTACACCTTC.

J is TRBJ2-5 and V is TRBV27; D unclear. Trimming stripped 2 bases from V and 5 bases from J, with 15 bases between. CDR3 length equals 15 residues. CDR1 and CDR2 from the germline V gene are MNHEY and SMNVEV (reference sequence). CDR3 sequence (DNA): TGTGCCAGCAGTTTAGTGAACAGACCTTGGGAGACCCAGTACTTC. Protein product: CASSLVNRPWETQYF.

V is TRBV7-9 and J is TRBJ2-1, with D unresolved. V lost 4 bases to trimming and J lost 4 bases, with 14 bases between them. Germline CDR1 reads SEHNR; CDR2 reads FQNEAQ (reference sequence). This CDR3 is 15 amino acids long. CDR3 in amino acids: CASSYKSAEYNEQFF. The DNA of the CDR3 is TGTGCCAGCAGCTACAAGTCAGCTGAGTACAATGAGCAGTTCTTC.

The chain carries TRBV28 and TRBJ1-1; D gene uncertain. In germline, CDR1 is MDHEN, CDR2 SYDVKM. CDR3 length equals 13 residues. Trimming took 2 bases from V and 4 from J, leaving 8 bases between them. CDR3 DNA: TGTGCCAGCAGTTTAGTGGAACCCACTGAAGCTTTCTTT. It yields the protein CASSLVEPTEAFF. Full variable domain (rest looked up from reference TRBV28 and TRBJ1-1): DVKVTQSSRYLVKRTGEKVFLECVQDMDHENMFWYRQDPGLGLRLIYFSYDVKMKEKGDIPEGYSVSREKKERFSLILESASTNQTSMYLCASSLVEPTEAFFGQGTRLTVV.

The chain combines TRBV30 with TRBJ1-5; D unresolved. Germline CDR1 is GTSNPN and CDR2 is SVGIG (reference sequence). There are 15 residues in the CDR3. Trimming stripped 0 bases from V and 9 bases from J, with 18 bases between. CDR3 DNA: TGTGCCTGGAGTGTATTTAATACGGCGCTGGGGCCCCAGCATTTT. Translated: CAWSVFNTALGPQHF. The full variable domain, with the rest looked up from reference TRBV30 and TRBJ1-5, is SQTIHQWPATLVQPVGSPLSLECTVEGTSNPNLYWYRQAAGRGLQLLFYSVGIGQISSEVPQNLSASRPQDRQFILSSKKLLLSDSGFYLCAWSVFNTALGPQHFGDGTRLSIL.

This chain uses TRBV2 with TRBJ2-7; either TRBD1 or TRBD2 may supply D (7 bases each). The CDR3 is 14 amino acids. The V gene's germline CDR1 is SNHLY and CDR2 FYNNEI. Trimming stripped 6 bases from V and 3 bases from J, with 15 bases between. The CDR3 DNA reads as TGTGCCAGCAGGCGACAGGGCGGGGGCTACGAGCAGTACTTC. Protein sequence: CASRRQGGGYEQYF.

V is TRBV11-2 and J is TRBJ2-3; D is uncertain. Germline CDR1 reads SGHAT; CDR2 reads FQNNGV. The V end lost 1 base, the J end lost 6 bases, and 5 bases lay between the germline ends. The CDR3 extends over 12 amino acids. The CDR3 sequence is CASSLGFDTQYF. CDR3 nucleotide sequence: TGTGCCAGCAGCTTAGGGTTTGATACGCAGTATTTT.

This chain links TRBV2 with TRBJ2-7; D gene uncertain. The CDR3 loop spans 10 amino acids. V dropped 8 bases and J dropped 4 bases, with 6 bases sitting between them. CDR1 and CDR2 (germline): SNHLY, FYNNEI. CDR3 sequence (DNA): TGTGCCAGCGGAGAGTACGAGCAGTACTTC. This gives the protein CASGEYEQYF.

This clone was recorded only once. J is TRBJ2-3 and V is TRBV10-2; 13 nucleotides match TRBD2. CDR1 is WSHSY, CDR2 SAAADI, per germline. CDR3 size: 15 residues. After removal of 3 bases from V and 5 bases from J, the junction contained 2 bases not matched to a gene. DNA for the CDR3: TGCGCCAGCAGTGATAGGACTAGCGGGAGAGATACGCAGTATTTT. It codes for CASSDRTSGRDTQYF.

Written as DNA, the CDR3 is TGCGCCAGCAGCCTGGGCGGGACAGATAATGAAAAACTGTTTTTT. The encoded protein is CASSLGGTDNEKLFF. V and J are TRBV4-3 and TRBJ1-4; the match to TRBD1 covers 7 bases. The CDR3 runs to 15 residues. The ends lost 4 bases at V and 4 bases at J; junction bases unmatched: 6. CDR1 is LGHNA and CDR2 is YSLEER in the germline V gene.

This clone was observed once. The chain recombines TRBV10-2 with TRBJ2-2, with a possible D match to TRBD2 (5 bases). V was pared by 7 bases and J by 3 bases, with 9 bases between. In germline, CDR1 is WSHSY, CDR2 SAAADI. The CDR3 loop spans 13 amino acids. CDR3 sequence reads: CASKGLDTGELFF. The CDR3 DNA is TGCGCCAGCAAAGGACTTGACACCGGGGAGCTGTTTTTT.